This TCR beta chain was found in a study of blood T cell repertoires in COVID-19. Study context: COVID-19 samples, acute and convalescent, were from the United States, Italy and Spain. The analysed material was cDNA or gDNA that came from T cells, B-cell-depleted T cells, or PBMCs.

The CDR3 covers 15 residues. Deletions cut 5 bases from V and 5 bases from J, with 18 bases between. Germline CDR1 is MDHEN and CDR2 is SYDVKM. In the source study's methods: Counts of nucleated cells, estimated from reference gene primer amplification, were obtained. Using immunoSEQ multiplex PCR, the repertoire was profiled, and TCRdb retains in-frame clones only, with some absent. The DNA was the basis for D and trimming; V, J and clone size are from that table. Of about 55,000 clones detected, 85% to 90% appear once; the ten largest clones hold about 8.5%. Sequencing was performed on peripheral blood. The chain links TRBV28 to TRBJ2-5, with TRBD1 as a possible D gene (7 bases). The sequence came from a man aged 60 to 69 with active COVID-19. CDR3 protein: CASSQAGGGRETQYF. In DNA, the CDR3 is TGTGCCAGCAGTCAAGCAGGGGGAGGACGGGAGACCCAGTACTTC.